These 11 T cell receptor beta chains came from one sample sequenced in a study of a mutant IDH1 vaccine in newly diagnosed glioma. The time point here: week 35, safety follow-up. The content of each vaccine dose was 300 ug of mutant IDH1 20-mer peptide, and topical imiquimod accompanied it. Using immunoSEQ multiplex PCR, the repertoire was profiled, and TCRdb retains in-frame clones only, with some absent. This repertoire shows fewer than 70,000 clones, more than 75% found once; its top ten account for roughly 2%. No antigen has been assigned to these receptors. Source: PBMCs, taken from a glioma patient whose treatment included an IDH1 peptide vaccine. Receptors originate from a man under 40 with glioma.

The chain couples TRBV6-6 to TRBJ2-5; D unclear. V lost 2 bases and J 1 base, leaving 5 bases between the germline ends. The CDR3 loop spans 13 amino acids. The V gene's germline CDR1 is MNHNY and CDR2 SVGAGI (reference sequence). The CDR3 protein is CASSYKGQETQYF. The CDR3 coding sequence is TGTGCCAGCAGTTACAAGGGCCAAGAGACCCAGTACTTC.

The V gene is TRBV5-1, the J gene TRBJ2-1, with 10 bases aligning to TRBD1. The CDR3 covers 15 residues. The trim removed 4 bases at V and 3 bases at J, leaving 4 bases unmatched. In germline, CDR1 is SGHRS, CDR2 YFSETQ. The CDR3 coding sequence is TGCGCCAGCAGCGACGACAGGGGGCTCTACAATGAGCAGTTCTTC. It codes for CASSDDRGLYNEQFF.

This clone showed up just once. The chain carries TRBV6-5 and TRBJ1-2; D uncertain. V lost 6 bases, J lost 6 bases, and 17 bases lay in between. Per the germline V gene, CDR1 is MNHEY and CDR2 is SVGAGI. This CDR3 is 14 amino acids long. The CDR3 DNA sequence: TGTGCCAGCAGACATACGCGGGGTACAGATGGCTACACCTTC. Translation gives CASRHTRGTDGYTF.

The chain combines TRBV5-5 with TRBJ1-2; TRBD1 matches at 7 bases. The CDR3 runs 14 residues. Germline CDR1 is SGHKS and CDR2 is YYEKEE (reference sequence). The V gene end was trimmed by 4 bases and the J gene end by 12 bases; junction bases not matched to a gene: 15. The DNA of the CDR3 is TGTGCCAGCAGCCCGAAGGGGGCCTCCTATTTCGACACCTTC. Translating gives CASSPKGASYFDTF.

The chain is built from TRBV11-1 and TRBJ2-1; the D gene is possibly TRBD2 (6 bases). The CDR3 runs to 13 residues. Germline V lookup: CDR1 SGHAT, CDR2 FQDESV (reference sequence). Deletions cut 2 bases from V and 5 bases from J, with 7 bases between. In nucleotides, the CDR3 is TGTGCCAGCAGCTTACGACTAGACAATGAGCAGTTCTTC. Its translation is CASSLRLDNEQFF.

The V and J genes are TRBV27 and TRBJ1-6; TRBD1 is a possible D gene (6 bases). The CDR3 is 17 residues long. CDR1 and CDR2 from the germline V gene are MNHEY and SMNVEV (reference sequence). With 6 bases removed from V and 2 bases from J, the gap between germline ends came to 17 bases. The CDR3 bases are TGTGCCAGCAGCCCTTTCAAACAGGGTCCCTATAATTCACCCCTCCACTTT. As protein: CASSPFKQGPYNSPLHF.

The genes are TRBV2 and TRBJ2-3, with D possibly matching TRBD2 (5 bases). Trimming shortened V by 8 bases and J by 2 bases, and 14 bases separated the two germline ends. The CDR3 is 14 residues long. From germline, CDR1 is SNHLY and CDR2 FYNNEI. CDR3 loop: CASRAVADTDTQYF. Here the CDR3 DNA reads TGTGCCAGCCGAGCGGTTGCAGACACAGATACGCAGTATTTT. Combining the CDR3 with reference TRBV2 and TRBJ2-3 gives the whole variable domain EPEVTQTPSHQVTQMGQEVILRCVPISNHLYFYWYRQILGQKVEFLVSFYNNEISEKSEIFDDQFSVERPDGSNFTLKIRSTKLEDSAMYFCASRAVADTDTQYFGPGTRLTVL.

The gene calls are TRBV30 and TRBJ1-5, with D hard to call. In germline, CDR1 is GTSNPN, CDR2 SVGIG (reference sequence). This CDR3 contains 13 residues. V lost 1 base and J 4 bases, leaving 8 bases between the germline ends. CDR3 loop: CAWSGVPNQPQHF. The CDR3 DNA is TGTGCCTGGAGTGGGGTGCCGAATCAGCCCCAGCATTTT.

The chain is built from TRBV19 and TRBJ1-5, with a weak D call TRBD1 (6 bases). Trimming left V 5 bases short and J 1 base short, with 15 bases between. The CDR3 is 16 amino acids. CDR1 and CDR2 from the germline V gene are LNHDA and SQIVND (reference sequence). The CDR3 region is CASSPGVALSNQPQHF. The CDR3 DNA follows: TGTGCCAGTAGTCCAGGGGTAGCACTAAGCAATCAGCCCCAGCATTTT.

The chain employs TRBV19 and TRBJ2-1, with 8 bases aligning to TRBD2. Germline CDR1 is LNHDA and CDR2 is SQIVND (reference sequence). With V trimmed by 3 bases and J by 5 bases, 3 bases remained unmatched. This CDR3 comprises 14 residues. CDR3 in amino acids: CASSIIAGNNEQFF. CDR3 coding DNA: TGTGCCAGTAGTATCATAGCGGGGAACAATGAGCAGTTCTTC.

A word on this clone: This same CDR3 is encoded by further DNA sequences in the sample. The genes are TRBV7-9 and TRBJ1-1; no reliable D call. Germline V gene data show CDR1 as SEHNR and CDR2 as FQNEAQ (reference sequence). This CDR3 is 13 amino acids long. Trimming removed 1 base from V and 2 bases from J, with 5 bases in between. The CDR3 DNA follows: TGTGCCAGCAGCTTAGTTCCAAACACTGAAGCTTTCTTT. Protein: CASSLVPNTEAFF.